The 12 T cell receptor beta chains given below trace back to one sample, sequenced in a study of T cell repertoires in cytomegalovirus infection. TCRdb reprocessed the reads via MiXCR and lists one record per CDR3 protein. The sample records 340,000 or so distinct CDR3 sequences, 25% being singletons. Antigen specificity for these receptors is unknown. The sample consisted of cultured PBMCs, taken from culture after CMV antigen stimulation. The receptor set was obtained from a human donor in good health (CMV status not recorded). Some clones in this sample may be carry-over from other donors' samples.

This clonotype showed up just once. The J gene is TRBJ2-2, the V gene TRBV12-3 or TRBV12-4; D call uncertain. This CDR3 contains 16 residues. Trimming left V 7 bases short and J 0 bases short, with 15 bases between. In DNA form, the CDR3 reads TGTGCCAGCAACCCGTTTCGGCAACCGAACACCGGGGAGCTGTTTTTT. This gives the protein CASNPFRQPNTGELFF.

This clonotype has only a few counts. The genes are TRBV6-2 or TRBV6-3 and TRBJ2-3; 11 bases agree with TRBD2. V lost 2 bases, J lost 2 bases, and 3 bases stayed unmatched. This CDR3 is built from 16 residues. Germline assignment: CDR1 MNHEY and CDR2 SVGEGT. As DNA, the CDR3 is TGTGCCAGCAGTTACGGTAGCGGGAGGGTCACAGATACGCAGTATTTT. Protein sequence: CASSYGSGRVTDTQYF.

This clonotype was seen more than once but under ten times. Here the CDR3 reads CASSTRQYSYNEQFF. Written as DNA, the CDR3 is TGTGCCAGCAGCACTAGACAGTACTCCTACAATGAGCAGTTCTTC. The rearrangement links TRBV7-2 to TRBJ2-1; the D gene could be TRBD1 or TRBD2 (5 bases each). CDR3 length: 15 amino acids. The germline V and J ends were trimmed by 5 bases and 0 bases, with 11 bases remaining between them. Germline V gene lookup returns CDR1 SGHTA and CDR2 FQGNSA. The full variable domain, its missing parts supplied by reference TRBV7-2 and TRBJ2-1, is GAGVSQSPSNKVTEKGKDVELRCDPISGHTALYWYRQSLGQGLEFLIYFQGNSAPDKSGLPSDRFSAERTGGSVSTLTIQRTQQEDSAVYLCASSTRQYSYNEQFFGPGTRLTVL.

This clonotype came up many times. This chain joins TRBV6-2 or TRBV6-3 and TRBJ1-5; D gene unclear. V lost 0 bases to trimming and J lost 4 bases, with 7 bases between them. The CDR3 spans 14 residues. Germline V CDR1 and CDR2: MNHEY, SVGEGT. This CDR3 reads CASSYSGSNQPQHF. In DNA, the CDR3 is TGTGCCAGCAGTTACTCGGGGTCAAATCAGCCCCAGCATTTT.

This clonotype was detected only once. CDR3 sequence reads: CASSLLAGPNEKLFF. In DNA, the CDR3 is TGTGCCAGCAGCTTGTTAGCAGGGCCTAATGAAAAACTGTTTTTT. This chain uses TRBV5-4 with TRBJ1-4; a weak D match, TRBD1 (5 bases). V lost 1 base, J lost 3 bases, and 10 bases lay in between. Germline V gene sequence: CDR1 SGHNT, CDR2 YYREEE (reference sequence). The CDR3 contains 15 residues.

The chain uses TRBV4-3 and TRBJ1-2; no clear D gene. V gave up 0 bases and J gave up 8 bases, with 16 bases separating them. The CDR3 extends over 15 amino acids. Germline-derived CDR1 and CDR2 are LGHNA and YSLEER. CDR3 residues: CASSQENSPWEGYTF. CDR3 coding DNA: TGCGCCAGCAGCCAAGAAAACAGCCCCTGGGAAGGCTACACCTTC.

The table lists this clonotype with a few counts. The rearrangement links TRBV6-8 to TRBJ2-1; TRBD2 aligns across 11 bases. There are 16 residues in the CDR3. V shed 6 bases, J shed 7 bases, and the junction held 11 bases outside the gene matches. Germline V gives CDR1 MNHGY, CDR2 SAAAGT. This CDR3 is CASRTSGNRGFNEQFF. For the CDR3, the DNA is TGTGCCAGCAGGACTAGCGGGAATCGGGGGTTTAATGAGCAGTTCTTC.

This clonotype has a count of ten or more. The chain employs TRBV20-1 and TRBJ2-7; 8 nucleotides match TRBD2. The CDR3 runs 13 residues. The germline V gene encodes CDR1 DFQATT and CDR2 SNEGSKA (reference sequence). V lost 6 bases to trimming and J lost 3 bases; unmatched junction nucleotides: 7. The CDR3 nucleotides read TGCAGTGCCATTCCGACTAGCGTCTACGAGCAGTACTTC. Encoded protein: CSAIPTSVYEQYF.

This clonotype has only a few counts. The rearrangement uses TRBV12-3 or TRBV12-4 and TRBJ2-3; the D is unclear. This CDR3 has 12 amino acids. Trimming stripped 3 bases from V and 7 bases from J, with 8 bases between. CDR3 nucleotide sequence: TGTGCCAGCAGTTTCTCCGGTAATACGCAGTATTTT. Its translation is CASSFSGNTQYF.

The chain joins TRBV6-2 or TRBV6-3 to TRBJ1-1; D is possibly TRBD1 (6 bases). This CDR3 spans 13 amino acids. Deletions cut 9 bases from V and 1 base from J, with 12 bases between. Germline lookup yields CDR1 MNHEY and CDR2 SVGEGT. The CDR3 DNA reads TGTGCCAGTCTCTGGACAGCGAACACTGAAGCTTTCTTT. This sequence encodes CASLWTANTEAFF.

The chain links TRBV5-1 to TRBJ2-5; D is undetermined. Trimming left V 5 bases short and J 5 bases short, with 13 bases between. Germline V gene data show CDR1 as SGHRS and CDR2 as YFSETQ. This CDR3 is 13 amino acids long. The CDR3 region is CASSQAAHETQYF. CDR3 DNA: TGCGCCAGCAGTCAGGCGGCACACGAGACCCAGTACTTC.

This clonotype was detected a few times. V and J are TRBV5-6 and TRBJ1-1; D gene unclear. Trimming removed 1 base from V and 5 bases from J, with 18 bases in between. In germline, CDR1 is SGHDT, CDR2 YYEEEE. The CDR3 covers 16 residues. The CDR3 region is CASSLLQVAGGTEAFF. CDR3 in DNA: TGTGCCAGCAGCTTGTTGCAGGTTGCCGGTGGTACTGAAGCTTTCTTT.